The 24 T cell receptor beta chains listed next were all sequenced from one sample in a study of blood T cell repertoires in COVID-19. Measured with immunoSEQ multiplex PCR; TCRdb has only the in-frame clones, and not every one. The sample includes 130,000 to 150,000 clones, 70% to 90% of them seen just once. The sample taken for sequencing was PBMCs or T cells enriched from blood (not recorded which). These receptors all stem from a woman aged 30 to 39 with acute COVID-19.

The V call is TRBV5-1, the J call TRBJ2-2, with D unresolved. This CDR3 is built from 15 residues. The germline V gene encodes CDR1 SGHRS and CDR2 YFSETQ. Trimming removed 4 bases at V and 0 bases at J, with 10 bases between. The DNA for the CDR3 is TGCGCCAGCAGCACTGCACCACCGAACACCGGGGAGCTGTTTTTT. It yields the protein CASSTAPPNTGELFF. Based on the CDR3 plus reference TRBV5-1 and TRBJ2-2, the full variable domain is KAGVTQTPRYLIKTRGQQVTLSCSPISGHRSVSWYQQTPGQGLQFLFEYFSETQRNKGNFPGRFSGRQFSNSRSEMNVSTLELGDSALYLCASSTAPPNTGELFFGEGSRLTVL.

V gene TRBV12-3 or TRBV12-4 combines with J gene TRBJ1-5; D is uncertain. Trimming cost V 7 bases and J 11 bases, with 15 bases left between them. The CDR3 is made up of 12 amino acids. The CDR3 DNA follows: TGTGCCAGCACTTATGACTCCGGGGCCCAGCATTTT. Its translation is CASTYDSGAQHF.

This clone has ten or more counts. The chain recombines TRBV6-1 with TRBJ1-2, with TRBD1 matching 7 bases. The CDR3 runs to 15 residues. The germline gives CDR1 MNHNS, CDR2 SASEGT. V shed 0 bases and J 4 bases; nucleotides not matched to a gene: 5. DNA of the CDR3: TGTGCCAGCAGTGAAGCGATGGAGGGGGCCTATGGCTACACCTTC. As protein: CASSEAMEGAYGYTF.

The rearrangement uses TRBV19 and TRBJ1-2; 8 bases fit TRBD1. Germline V gene data show CDR1 as LNHDA and CDR2 as SQIVND (reference sequence). J gave up 0 bases and V 9 bases, and 6 bases lay outside the gene matches. CDR3 length: 14 residues. Here the CDR3 DNA reads TGTGCCAGCGAAAAGACAGGGGCTAACTATGGCTACACCTTC. This sequence encodes CASEKTGANYGYTF.

The rearrangement joins TRBV12-3 or TRBV12-4 to TRBJ1-3, with D perhaps matching TRBD1 (5 bases). There are 10 residues in the CDR3. The V end was cut by 11 bases, the J end by 8 bases, with 10 bases between. The CDR3 nucleotides are TGTGCCGGGGGAGGAGACACCATATATTTT. Protein: CAGGGDTIYF.

The gene calls are TRBV15 and TRBJ1-2; 11 bases map to TRBD1. Germline V gene data show CDR1 as LNHNV and CDR2 as YYDKDF (reference sequence). The CDR3 covers 14 residues. V gave up 5 bases and J gave up 8 bases; unmatched junction bases: 7. The CDR3 loop is CATSGQGAYWGYTF. The CDR3 nucleotides are TGTGCCACCAGCGGACAGGGGGCCTACTGGGGCTACACCTTC. Looking up the rest from reference TRBV15 and TRBJ1-2 gives the full variable domain: DAMVIQNPRYQVTQFGKPVTLSCSQTLNHNVMYWYQQKSSQAPKLLFHYYDKDFNNEADTPDNFQSRRPNTSFCFLDIRSPGLGDTAMYLCATSGQGAYWGYTFGSGTRLTVV.

The chain carries TRBV14 and TRBJ2-1; D remains unclear. This CDR3 is 13 amino acids long. Germline lookup yields CDR1 SGHDN and CDR2 FVKESK. Deletions cut 1 base from V and 4 bases from J, with 5 bases between. In DNA form, the CDR3 reads TGTGCCAGCAGCCAAGGACTGTACAATGAGCAGTTCTTC. It translates to CASSQGLYNEQFF.

V is TRBV5-1 and J is TRBJ2-3; TRBD1 matches at 9 bases. Germline lookup yields CDR1 SGHRS and CDR2 YFSETQ. The CDR3 spans 17 residues. Trimming cost V 0 bases and J 5 bases; bases outside gene matches: 10. This CDR3 reads CASSLAFTGGSVDTQYF. The CDR3 nucleotides read TGCGCCAGCAGCTTGGCTTTTACAGGGGGCTCTGTAGATACGCAGTATTTT.

V gene TRBV5-1 combines with J gene TRBJ2-1; 7 nucleotides match TRBD1. J gave up 9 bases and V 4 bases, and 16 bases lay outside the gene matches. Germline loops: CDR1 SGHRS, CDR2 YFSETQ. The CDR3 covers 16 residues. For the CDR3, the DNA is TGCGCCAGCAGCGGGGACCCCGGGACAGCCCTCCGTGAGCAGTTCTTC. Encoded protein: CASSGDPGTALREQFF.

The chain employs TRBV7-9 and TRBJ2-7, with D uncertain. Germline V gene data show CDR1 as SEHNR and CDR2 as FQNEAQ (reference sequence). CDR3 size: 12 residues. V lost 5 bases and J lost 3, with 8 bases in between. In DNA form, the CDR3 reads TGTGCCAGCAGCGAGGAACTCTACGAGCAGTACTTC. Its protein is CASSEELYEQYF.

The V call is TRBV19, the J call TRBJ2-2, with 10 positions matching TRBD1. J gave up 0 bases and V 0 bases, and 4 bases lay outside the gene matches. Germline V gene sequence: CDR1 LNHDA, CDR2 SQIVND (reference sequence). The CDR3 extends over 18 amino acids. CDR3 region: CASSIDGTGVPNTGELFF. The CDR3 DNA is TGTGCCAGTAGTATAGATGGGACAGGGGTTCCGAACACCGGGGAGCTGTTTTTT.

The chain employs TRBV7-2 and TRBJ2-1; D is perhaps TRBD1 (6 bases). The CDR3 contains 13 residues. The germline gives CDR1 SGHTA, CDR2 FQGNSA. Trimming took off 5 bases at V and 5 bases at J, with 10 bases between the two ends. CDR3 amino acids: CASSRNRDNEQFF. For the CDR3, the DNA is TGTGCCAGCAGCCGGAACAGGGACAATGAGCAGTTCTTC.

The J gene is TRBJ1-4, the V gene TRBV19, with TRBD1 as a possible D gene (6 bases). This CDR3 region has 15 residues. V was trimmed by 2 bases and J by 4 bases, leaving 11 bases between them. Looked up from germline, CDR1 is LNHDA and CDR2 is SQIVND (reference sequence). CDR3 amino acids: CASSIYGTNNEKLFF. CDR3 sequence (DNA): TGTGCCAGTAGTATATATGGGACAAATAATGAAAAACTGTTTTTT.

The V gene is TRBV9, the J gene TRBJ2-7; the match to TRBD2 covers 7 bases. The CDR3 has 15 amino acids. J lost 3 bases, V lost 4 bases, and 10 bases had no gene match. Germline values: CDR1 SGDLS, CDR2 YYNGEE. CDR3 DNA: TGTGCCAGCAGCCCGCGGGGAGGGAAGATCTACGAGCAGTACTTC. Translating it yields CASSPRGGKIYEQYF.

The gene calls are TRBV9 and TRBJ2-3; 9 bases map to TRBD2. The CDR3 contains 16 residues. V was clipped by 2 bases and J by 1 base; unmatched bases: 5. Germline CDR1 SGDLS, CDR2 YYNGEE. Here the CDR3 reads CASSVGSGSGTDTQYF. The CDR3 bases are TGTGCCAGCAGCGTTGGTAGCGGGAGTGGCACAGATACGCAGTATTTT.

V and J are TRBV18 and TRBJ2-3; 8 nucleotides agree with TRBD2. The CDR3 loop spans 14 amino acids. Looked up from germline, CDR1 is KGHSH and CDR2 is LQKENI. V was clipped by 3 bases and J by 6 bases; unmatched bases: 5. The CDR3 sequence: CASSPTSASDTQYF. DNA for the CDR3: TGTGCCAGCTCACCGACTAGCGCGTCCGATACGCAGTATTTT. Using reference TRBV18 and TRBJ2-3 for the parts outside the CDR3, the full variable domain is NAGVMQNPRHLVRRRGQEARLRCSPMKGHSHVYWYRQLPEEGLKFMVYLQKENIIDESGMPKERFSAEFPKEGPSILRIQQVVRGDSAAYFCASSPTSASDTQYFGPGTRLTVL.

The CDR3 bases are TGTGCCAGCAGTGAAGACAGCTACCCGAGCGGCTACACCTTC. It is translated as CASSEDSYPSGYTF. The genes are TRBV2 and TRBJ1-2, with D unresolved. The germline CDR1 and CDR2 sequences are SNHLY and FYNNEI. The CDR3 extends over 14 amino acids. V was clipped by 1 base and J by 8 bases, with 14 bases between them.

The rearrangement uses TRBV7-9 and TRBJ1-2; D uncertain. Trimming removed 5 bases at V and 2 bases at J, with 9 bases between. This CDR3 contains 13 residues. The germline V gene encodes CDR1 SEHNR and CDR2 FQNEAQ (reference sequence). The CDR3 sequence: CASSATENYGYTF. CDR3 in DNA: TGTGCCAGCAGCGCTACAGAGAACTATGGCTACACCTTC.

The rearrangement joins TRBV28 to TRBJ2-5; D is possibly TRBD1 (5 bases). CDR1 and CDR2 (germline): MDHEN, SYDVKM. V shed 6 bases and J shed 5 bases, with 13 bases lying between them. The CDR3 is 13 residues long. CDR3 bases: TGTGCCAGCAGCCCCCAGGGATGGGAGACCCAGTACTTC. Translating gives CASSPQGWETQYF.

The V and J genes are TRBV4-1 and TRBJ2-1, with 10 positions matching TRBD2. This CDR3 has 18 amino acids. Germline V gene sequence: CDR1 MGHRA, CDR2 YSYEKL. After removal of 1 base from V and 4 bases from J, the junction contained 10 bases not matched to a gene. This CDR3 reads CASSQVTPSGSPYNEQFF. CDR3 nucleotide sequence: TGCGCCAGCAGCCAAGTAACCCCTAGCGGGAGTCCTTACAATGAGCAGTTCTTC.

V usage is TRBV6-5 and J usage is TRBJ2-7, with 7 bases fitting TRBD2. Germline-derived CDR1 and CDR2 are MNHEY and SVGAGI. The CDR3 spans 12 residues. J gave up 6 bases and V 8 bases, and 7 bases lay outside the gene matches. The CDR3 DNA reads as TGTGCCAGCGGCGGGAGATGGGGCGAGCAGTACTTC. Encoded protein: CASGGRWGEQYF.

This chain links TRBV27 with TRBJ1-5; 12 nucleotides line up with TRBD1. Germline V gene sequence: CDR1 MNHEY, CDR2 SMNVEV (reference sequence). Germline trimming cut 4 bases from V and 2 bases from J; bases unmatched to any gene: 15. This CDR3 contains 20 residues. The CDR3 region is CASSSFVPGQGAEGNQPQHF. The CDR3 DNA reads TGTGCCAGCAGTTCCTTCGTCCCGGGACAGGGGGCGGAGGGCAATCAGCCCCAGCATTTT.

On this clone: Other DNA variants within this sample encode the same CDR3. The chain uses TRBV28 and TRBJ1-3; a weak D match, TRBD1 (5 bases). CDR3 size: 15 residues. From germline, CDR1 is MDHEN and CDR2 SYDVKM. Trimming stripped 2 bases from V and 0 bases from J, with 8 bases between. The CDR3, as DNA: TGTGCCAGCAGTTTAGCCGGGGGCTCTGGAAACACCATATATTTT. Encoded protein: CASSLAGGSGNTIYF.

This clone occurred many times. The chain recombines TRBV3-1 (or the pseudogene TRBV3-2) with TRBJ1-2; D call uncertain. Trimming took 1 base from V and 4 from J, leaving 10 bases between them. Germline V CDR1 and CDR2: LGHDT, YNNKEL (reference sequence). The CDR3 totals 14 residues. The CDR3 is CASSQVSGSYGYTF. CDR3 DNA sequence: TGTGCCAGCAGCCAAGTTTCGGGGTCCTATGGCTACACCTTC.